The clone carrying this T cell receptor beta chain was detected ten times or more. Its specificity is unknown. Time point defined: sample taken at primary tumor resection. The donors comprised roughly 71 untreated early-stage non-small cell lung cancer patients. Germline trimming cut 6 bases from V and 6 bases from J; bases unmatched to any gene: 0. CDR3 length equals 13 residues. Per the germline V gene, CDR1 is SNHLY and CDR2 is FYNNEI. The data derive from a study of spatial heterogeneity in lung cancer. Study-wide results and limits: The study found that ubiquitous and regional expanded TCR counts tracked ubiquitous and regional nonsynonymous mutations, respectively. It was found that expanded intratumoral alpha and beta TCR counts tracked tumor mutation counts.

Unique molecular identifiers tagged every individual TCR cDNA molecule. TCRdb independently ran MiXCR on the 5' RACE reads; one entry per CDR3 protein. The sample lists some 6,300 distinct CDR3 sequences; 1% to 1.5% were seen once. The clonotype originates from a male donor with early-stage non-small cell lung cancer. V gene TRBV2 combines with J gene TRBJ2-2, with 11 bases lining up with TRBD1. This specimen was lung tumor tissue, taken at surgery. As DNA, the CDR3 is TGTGCCAGCAGGGGACAGGGGGCCGGGGAGCTGTTTTTT. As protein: CASRGQGAGELFF.